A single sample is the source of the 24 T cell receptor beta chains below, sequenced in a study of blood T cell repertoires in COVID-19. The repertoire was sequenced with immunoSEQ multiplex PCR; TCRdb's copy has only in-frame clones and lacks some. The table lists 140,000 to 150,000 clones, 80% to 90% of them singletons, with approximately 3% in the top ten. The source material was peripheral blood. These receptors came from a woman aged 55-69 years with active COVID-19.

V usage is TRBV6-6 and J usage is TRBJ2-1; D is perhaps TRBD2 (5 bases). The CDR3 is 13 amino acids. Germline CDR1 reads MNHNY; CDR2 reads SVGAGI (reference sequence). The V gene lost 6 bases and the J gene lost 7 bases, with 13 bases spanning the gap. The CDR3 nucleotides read TGTGCCAGCAGCCCCGCGGGCCGAAATGAGCAGTTCTTC. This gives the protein CASSPAGRNEQFF.

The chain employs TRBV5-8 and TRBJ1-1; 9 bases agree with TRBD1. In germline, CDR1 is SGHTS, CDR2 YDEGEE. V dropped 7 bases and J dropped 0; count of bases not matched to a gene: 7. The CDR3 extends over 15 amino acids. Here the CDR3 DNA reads TGTGCCAGCGACCTCGGGACAGGGTTGAACACTGAAGCTTTCTTT. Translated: CASDLGTGLNTEAFF.

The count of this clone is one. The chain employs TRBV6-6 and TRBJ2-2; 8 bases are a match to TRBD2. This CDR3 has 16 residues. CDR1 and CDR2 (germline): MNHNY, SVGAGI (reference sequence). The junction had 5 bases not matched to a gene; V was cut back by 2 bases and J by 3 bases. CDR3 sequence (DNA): TGTGCCAGCAGTTACGGACTAGCTCTAGACACCGGGGAGCTGTTTTTT. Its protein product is CASSYGLALDTGELFF.

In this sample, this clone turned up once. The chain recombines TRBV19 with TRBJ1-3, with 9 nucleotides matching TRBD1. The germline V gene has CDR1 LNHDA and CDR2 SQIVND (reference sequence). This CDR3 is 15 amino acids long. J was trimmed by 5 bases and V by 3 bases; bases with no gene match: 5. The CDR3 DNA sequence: TGTGCCAGTAGTATTGGACAGGGGCTGAGAAACACCATATATTTT. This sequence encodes CASSIGQGLRNTIYF.

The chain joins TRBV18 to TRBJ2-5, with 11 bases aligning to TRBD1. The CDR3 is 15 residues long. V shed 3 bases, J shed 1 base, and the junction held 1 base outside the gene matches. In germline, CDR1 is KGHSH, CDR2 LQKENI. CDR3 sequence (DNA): TGTGCCAGCTCACCCGGGACAGGGGGCCAAGAGACCCAGTACTTC. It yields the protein CASSPGTGGQETQYF.

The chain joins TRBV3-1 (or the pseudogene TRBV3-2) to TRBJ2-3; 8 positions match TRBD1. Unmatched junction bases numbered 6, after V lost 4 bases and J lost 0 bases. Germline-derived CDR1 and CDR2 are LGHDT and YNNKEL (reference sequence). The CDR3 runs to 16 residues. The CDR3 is CASSLGQGLSTDTQYF. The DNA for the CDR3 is TGTGCCAGCAGCCTCGGACAGGGCCTGAGCACAGATACGCAGTATTTT.

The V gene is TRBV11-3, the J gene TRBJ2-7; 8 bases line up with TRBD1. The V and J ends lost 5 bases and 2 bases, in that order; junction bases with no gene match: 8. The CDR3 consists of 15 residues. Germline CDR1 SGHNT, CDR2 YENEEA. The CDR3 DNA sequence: TGTGCCAGCAGCCCGGGCACAGGGGGAGCCTACGAGCAGTACTTC. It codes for CASSPGTGGAYEQYF.

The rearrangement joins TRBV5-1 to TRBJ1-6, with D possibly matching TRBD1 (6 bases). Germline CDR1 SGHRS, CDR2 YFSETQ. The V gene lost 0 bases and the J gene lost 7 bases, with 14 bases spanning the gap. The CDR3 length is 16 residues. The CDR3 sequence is CASSLVPWTANSPLHF. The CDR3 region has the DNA TGCGCCAGCAGCTTGGTTCCTTGGACAGCCAATTCACCCCTCCACTTT.

Here the CDR3 DNA reads TGTGCCAGCAGTTACTCGCTGCGGCTAGGGGTAACTGAAGCTTTCTTT. It yields the protein CASSYSLRLGVTEAFF. The chain is built from TRBV6-2 or TRBV6-3 and TRBJ1-1, with D perhaps TRBD1 (5 bases). Trimming cost V 0 bases and J 5 bases, with 16 bases left between them. The CDR3 extends over 16 amino acids. Germline V gene lookup returns CDR1 MNHEY and CDR2 SVGEGT.

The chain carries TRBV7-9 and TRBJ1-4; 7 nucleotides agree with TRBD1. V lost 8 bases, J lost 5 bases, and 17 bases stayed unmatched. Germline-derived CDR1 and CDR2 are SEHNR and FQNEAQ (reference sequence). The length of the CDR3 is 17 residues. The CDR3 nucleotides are TGTGCCAGCTCATCCTCAAGACAGGGAGTCCACAATGAAAAACTGTTTTTT. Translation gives CASSSSRQGVHNEKLFF.

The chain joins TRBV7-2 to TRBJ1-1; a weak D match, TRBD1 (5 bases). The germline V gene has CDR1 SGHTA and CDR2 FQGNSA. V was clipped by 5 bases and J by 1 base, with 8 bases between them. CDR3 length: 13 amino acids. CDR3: CASSRQRNTEAFF. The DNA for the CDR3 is TGTGCCAGCAGCCGACAGAGGAACACTGAAGCTTTCTTT. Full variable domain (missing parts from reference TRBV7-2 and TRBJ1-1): GAGVSQSPSNKVTEKGKDVELRCDPISGHTALYWYRQSLGQGLEFLIYFQGNSAPDKSGLPSDRFSAERTGGSVSTLTIQRTQQEDSAVYLCASSRQRNTEAFFGQGTRLTVV.

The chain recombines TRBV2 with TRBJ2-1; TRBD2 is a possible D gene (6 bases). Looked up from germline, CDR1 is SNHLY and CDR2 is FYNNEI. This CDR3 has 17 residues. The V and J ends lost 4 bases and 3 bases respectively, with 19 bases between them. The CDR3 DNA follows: TGTGCCAGCAGTGGAGGAGACCGGGACTCCCGCTACAATGAGCAGTTCTTC. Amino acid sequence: CASSGGDRDSRYNEQFF. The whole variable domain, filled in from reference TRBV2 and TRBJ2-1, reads EPEVTQTPSHQVTQMGQEVILRCVPISNHLYFYWYRQILGQKVEFLVSFYNNEISEKSEIFDDQFSVERPDGSNFTLKIRSTKLEDSAMYFCASSGGDRDSRYNEQFFGPGTRLTVL.

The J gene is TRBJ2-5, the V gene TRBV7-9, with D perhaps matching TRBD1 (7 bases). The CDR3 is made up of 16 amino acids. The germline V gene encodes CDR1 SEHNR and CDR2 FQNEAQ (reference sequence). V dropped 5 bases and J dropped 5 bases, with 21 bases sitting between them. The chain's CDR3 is CASSRGPLAGGETQYF. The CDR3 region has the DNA TGTGCCAGCAGCCGCGGACCGCTGGCAGGGGGGGAGACCCAGTACTTC.

This CDR3 is CASSGGQGLTEAFF. CDR3 nucleotides: TGCGCCAGCAGCGGGGGACAGGGTCTGACTGAAGCTTTCTTT. This chain links TRBV5-1 with TRBJ1-1; 9 positions agree with TRBD1. The trim removed 4 bases at V and 5 bases at J, leaving 6 bases unmatched. This CDR3 spans 14 amino acids. Germline values: CDR1 SGHRS, CDR2 YFSETQ.

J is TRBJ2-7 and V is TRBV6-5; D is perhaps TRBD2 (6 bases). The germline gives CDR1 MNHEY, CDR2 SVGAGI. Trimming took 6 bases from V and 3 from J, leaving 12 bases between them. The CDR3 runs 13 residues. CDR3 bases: TGTGCCAGCAGCGGCGGGACCCACTACGAGCAGTACTTC. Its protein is CASSGGTHYEQYF.

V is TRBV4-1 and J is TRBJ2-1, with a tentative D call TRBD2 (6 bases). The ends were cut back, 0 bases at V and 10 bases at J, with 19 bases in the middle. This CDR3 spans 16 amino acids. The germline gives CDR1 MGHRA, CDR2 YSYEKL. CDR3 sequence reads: CASSQDASGRGREQFF. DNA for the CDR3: TGCGCCAGCAGCCAAGATGCGTCGGGACGAGGGAGGGAGCAGTTCTTC.

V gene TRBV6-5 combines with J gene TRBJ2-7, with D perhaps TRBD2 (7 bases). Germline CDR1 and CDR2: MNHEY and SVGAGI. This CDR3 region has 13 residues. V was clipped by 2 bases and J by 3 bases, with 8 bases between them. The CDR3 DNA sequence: TGTGCCAGCAGTTACAGGGGGGGCTACGAGCAGTACTTC. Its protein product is CASSYRGGYEQYF.

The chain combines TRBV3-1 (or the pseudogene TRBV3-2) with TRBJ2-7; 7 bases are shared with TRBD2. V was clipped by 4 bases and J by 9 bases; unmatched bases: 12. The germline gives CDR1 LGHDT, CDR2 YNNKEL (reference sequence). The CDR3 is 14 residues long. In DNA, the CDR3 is TGTGCCAGCAGCCCGGGCGGGCTAGCGGCAGTGCAGTACTTC. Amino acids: CASSPGGLAAVQYF.

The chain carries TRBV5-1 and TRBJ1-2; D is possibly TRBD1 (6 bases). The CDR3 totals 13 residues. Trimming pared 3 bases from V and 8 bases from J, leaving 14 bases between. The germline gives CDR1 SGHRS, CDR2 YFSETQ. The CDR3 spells CASSWQGGDGYTF. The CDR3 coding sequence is TGCGCCAGCAGCTGGCAAGGGGGGGACGGCTACACCTTC.

The CDR3 nucleotides are TGTGCCAGCAGCCGAGACCTCACAGATACGCAGTATTTT. It yields the protein CASSRDLTDTQYF. V usage is TRBV14 and J usage is TRBJ2-3; D gene ambiguous. The CDR3 is 13 amino acids. The ends were cut back, 4 bases at V and 2 bases at J, with 7 bases in the middle. CDR1 and CDR2 from the germline V gene are SGHDN and FVKESK.

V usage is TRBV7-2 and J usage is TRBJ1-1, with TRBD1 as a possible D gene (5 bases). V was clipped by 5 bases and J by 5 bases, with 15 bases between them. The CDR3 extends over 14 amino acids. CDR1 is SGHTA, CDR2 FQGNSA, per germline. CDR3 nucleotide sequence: TGTGCCAGCAGCCCCCGAAGCAGGGATACTGAAGCTTTCTTT. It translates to CASSPRSRDTEAFF.

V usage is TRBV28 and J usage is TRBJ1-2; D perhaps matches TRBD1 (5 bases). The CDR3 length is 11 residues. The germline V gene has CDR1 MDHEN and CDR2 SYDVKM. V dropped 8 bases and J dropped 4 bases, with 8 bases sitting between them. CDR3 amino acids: CASLTGYGYTF. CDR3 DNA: TGTGCCAGCCTCACAGGCTATGGCTACACCTTC.

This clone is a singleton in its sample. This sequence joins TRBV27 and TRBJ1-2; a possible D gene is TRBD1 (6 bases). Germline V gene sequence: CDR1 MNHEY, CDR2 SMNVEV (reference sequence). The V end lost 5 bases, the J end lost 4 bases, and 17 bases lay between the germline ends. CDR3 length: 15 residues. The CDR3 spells CASSAPGQGFYGYTF. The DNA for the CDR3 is TGTGCCAGCAGTGCCCCGGGACAAGGATTCTATGGCTACACCTTC.

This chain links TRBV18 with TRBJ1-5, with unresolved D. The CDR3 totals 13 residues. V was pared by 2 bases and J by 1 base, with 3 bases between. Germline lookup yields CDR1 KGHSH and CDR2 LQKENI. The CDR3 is CASSPSSNQPQHF. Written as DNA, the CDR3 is TGTGCCAGCTCACCATCGAGCAATCAGCCCCAGCATTTT.